The next 27 T cell receptor beta chains were all read from a single sample in a study of shared clonotypes between healthy human individuals. CD45RO-negative CD8 cells positively selected for CCR7 made up the naive population, which excluded terminally differentiated effector memory CD45RA+ cells. Here immunoSEQ multiplex PCR was the method, and the copy in TCRdb shows in-frame clones only, minus some. The sample consists of approximately 650,000 clones, about 95% of them appearing once. Sequenced: naive CD8+ T cells sorted from blood. These receptors came from a woman under 40 in good health.

The chain is built from TRBV5-6 and TRBJ2-1, with D hard to call. The germline CDR1 and CDR2 sequences are SGHDT and YYEEEE. V lost 1 base and J 4 bases, leaving 12 bases between the germline ends. CDR3 length: 15 amino acids. CDR3 residues: CASSLTVAPYNEQFF. The CDR3 nucleotides read TGTGCCAGCAGCTTGACAGTGGCCCCTTACAATGAGCAGTTCTTC.

The rearrangement links TRBV7-8 to TRBJ2-3; D is possibly TRBD1 (6 bases). The V end was cut by 6 bases, the J end by 3 bases, with 13 bases between. From germline, CDR1 is SGHVS and CDR2 FQNEAQ. This CDR3 is built from 14 residues. CDR3: CASSGGVGTDTQYF. Written as DNA, the CDR3 is TGTGCCAGCAGTGGGGGCGTGGGGACAGATACGCAGTATTTT. Supplemented by reference TRBV7-8 and TRBJ2-3, the full variable domain reads GAGVSQSPRYKVAKRGQDVALRCDPISGHVSLFWYQQALGQGPEFLTYFQNEAQLDKSGLPSDRFFAERPEGSVSTLKIQRTQQEDSAVYLCASSGGVGTDTQYFGPGTRLTVL.

This chain connects TRBV28 to TRBJ2-3, with a tentative D call TRBD2 (5 bases). Germline V CDR1 and CDR2: MDHEN, SYDVKM. The V end lost 2 bases, the J end lost 0 bases, and 12 bases lay between the germline ends. CDR3 length equals 16 residues. The CDR3, as DNA: TGTGCCAGCAGTTTAATGGCGGGCACAAGCACAGATACGCAGTATTTT. Protein: CASSLMAGTSTDTQYF.

The rearrangement joins TRBV10-1 to TRBJ1-1; D is undetermined. CDR3 length equals 13 residues. Germline V gives CDR1 WNHNN, CDR2 SYGVQD (reference sequence). Deletions cut 3 bases from V and 3 bases from J, with 8 bases between. The CDR3 DNA reads TGCGCCAGCAGTGACCCGACTTACACTGAAGCTTTCTTT. Translation gives CASSDPTYTEAFF.

This clone was seen just once. This chain joins TRBV19 and TRBJ1-5; D unresolved. Germline lookup yields CDR1 LNHDA and CDR2 SQIVND (reference sequence). CDR3 length: 13 amino acids. The V gene lost 2 bases and the J gene lost 0 bases, with 2 bases spanning the gap. This chain's CDR3 is CASSISSNQPQHF. DNA for the CDR3: TGTGCCAGTAGTATAAGTAGCAATCAGCCCCAGCATTTT.

This clone was counted at least ten times. J is TRBJ1-2 and V is TRBV19; no definite D call. Germline loops: CDR1 LNHDA, CDR2 SQIVND (reference sequence). CDR3 length: 14 residues. V was cut by 1 base and J by 6 bases, with 12 bases left in between. CDR3 loop: CASSIGVGTHGYTF. In DNA, the CDR3 is TGTGCCAGTAGTATAGGGGTTGGAACACATGGCTACACCTTC.

The CDR3 nucleotides are TGCGCCAGCAGCTTGGTCCTAGCGGGAGTCAACGAGCAGTACTTC. Its protein is CASSLVLAGVNEQYF. The V gene is TRBV5-1, the J gene TRBJ2-7; 10 bases map to TRBD2. Germline V lookup: CDR1 SGHRS, CDR2 YFSETQ. With V trimmed by 0 bases and J by 5 bases, 5 bases remained unmatched. CDR3 length equals 15 residues.

This chain uses TRBV6-5 with TRBJ2-7; possibly TRBD2 for D (6 bases). Trimming took 4 bases from V and 3 from J, leaving 10 bases between them. CDR1 and CDR2 (germline): MNHEY, SVGAGI. CDR3 length equals 13 residues. In DNA form, the CDR3 reads TGTGCCAGCAGTTCGGGACTGATCTACGAGCAGTACTTC. This sequence encodes CASSSGLIYEQYF.

The V call is TRBV2, the J call TRBJ1-2; D is unresolved. The V end was cut by 8 bases, the J end by 6 bases, with 22 bases between. The CDR3 consists of 15 residues. The germline gives CDR1 SNHLY, CDR2 FYNNEI. The CDR3 protein is CASPIILPGGHGYTF. Written as DNA, the CDR3 is TGTGCCAGCCCAATCATCCTCCCCGGAGGACATGGCTACACCTTC.

The J gene is TRBJ2-7, the V gene TRBV28; D assignment may be TRBD1 or TRBD2 (5 bases each). Germline V gene data show CDR1 as MDHEN and CDR2 as SYDVKM. V lost 2 bases to trimming and J lost 1 base, with 21 bases between them. This CDR3 has 18 residues. CDR3 coding DNA: TGTGCCAGCAGTTTAGGCGGATCGAGGGGTCTTTTTTCCTACGAGCAGTACTTC. Protein: CASSLGGSRGLFSYEQYF.

The V gene is TRBV5-6, the J gene TRBJ2-1; 7 positions agree with TRBD2. This CDR3 has 15 amino acids. Losses at the gene ends were 3 bases for V and 4 bases for J; bases not matched to a gene: 7. Germline assignment: CDR1 SGHDT and CDR2 YYEEEE. CDR3: CASSSTGSGYNEQFF. DNA of the CDR3: TGTGCCAGCAGCTCGACGGGTAGCGGGTACAATGAGCAGTTCTTC.

This sequence joins TRBV29-1 and TRBJ2-7; no clear D. The V gene's germline CDR1 is SQVTM and CDR2 ANQGSEA. The CDR3 covers 11 residues. V was cut by 6 bases and J by 4 bases, with 10 bases left in between. As DNA, the CDR3 is TGCAGCGTCAGGCGTGGGTACGAGCAGTACTTC. Residues: CSVRRGYEQYF.

A word on this clone: This sample includes further DNA sequences coding for the same CDR3. CDR3 sequence (DNA): TGTGCCAGTAGTATTGTGGGGATCTCCTACGAGCAGTACTTC. This gives the protein CASSIVGISYEQYF. The chain is built from TRBV19 and TRBJ2-7; no reliable D call. Germline CDR1 reads LNHDA; CDR2 reads SQIVND (reference sequence). Trimming took 3 bases from V and 0 from J, leaving 9 bases between them. CDR3 length: 14 residues.

The chain combines TRBV7-9 with TRBJ2-5; TRBD2 agrees at 7 bases. Germline V gives CDR1 SEHNR, CDR2 FQNEAQ (reference sequence). This CDR3 has 17 residues. J gave up 3 bases and V 5 bases, and 15 bases lay outside the gene matches. The DNA of the CDR3 is TGTGCCAGCAGCCCAACCGGGGGGTCTGACACCGAAGAGACCCAGTACTTC. As protein: CASSPTGGSDTEETQYF.

The V and J genes are TRBV5-6 and TRBJ2-7; TRBD1 matches at 8 bases. Germline assignment: CDR1 SGHDT and CDR2 YYEEEE. V was pared by 4 bases and J by 2 bases, with 8 bases of the junction left unmatched. The CDR3 has 15 amino acids. The DNA of the CDR3 is TGTGCCAGCAGCAACGAAGTCAGGGGGCCCTACGAGCAGTACTTC. Amino acids: CASSNEVRGPYEQYF.

The chain is built from TRBV19 and TRBJ2-5; D perhaps matches TRBD2 (6 bases). TRBJ2-7 matches the DNA end more closely, so the J call is doubtful. CDR3 length: 14 residues. CDR1 LNHDA and CDR2 SQIVND come from the germline V gene (reference sequence). The DNA of the CDR3 is TGTGCCAGTAGTACCAGGAGGGCCTGGTACGAGCAGTACTTC. As protein: CASSTRRAWYEQYF.

V usage is TRBV7-9 and J usage is TRBJ2-2; D is perhaps TRBD1 or TRBD2 (6 bases each). Trimming pared 4 bases from V and 0 bases from J, leaving 12 bases between. The CDR3 is 16 amino acids. Germline values: CDR1 SEHNR, CDR2 FQNEAQ (reference sequence). The CDR3 coding sequence is TGTGCCAGCAGCTCTAATAGGGGGGCGAACACCGGGGAGCTGTTTTTT. This codes for CASSSNRGANTGELFF.

The chain recombines TRBV5-1 with TRBJ1-1; unclear D gene. The CDR3 extends over 13 amino acids. Trimming took off 6 bases at V and 0 bases at J, with 9 bases between the two ends. CDR1 and CDR2 (germline): SGHRS, YFSETQ. DNA of the CDR3: TGCGCCAGCACTGGTAGTATGAACACTGAAGCTTTCTTT. This gives the protein CASTGSMNTEAFF.

The chain combines TRBV19 with TRBJ2-7; 13 bases agree with TRBD2. The CDR3 is made up of 16 amino acids. The J segment lost 2 bases and the V segment lost 0 bases, leaving 1 base of the junction unmatched. Germline CDR1 LNHDA, CDR2 SQIVND (reference sequence). CDR3 protein: CASSIDGLAGAYEQYF. The CDR3 coding sequence is TGTGCCAGTAGTATAGATGGACTAGCGGGGGCCTACGAGCAGTACTTC.

The chain's CDR3 is CASSLVLAGGPDTQYF. In DNA, the CDR3 is TGTGCCAGCAGTTTAGTTCTAGCGGGAGGGCCAGATACGCAGTATTTT. V is TRBV27 and J is TRBJ2-3, with TRBD2 matching 12 bases. J lost 4 bases, V lost 2 bases, and 4 bases had no gene match. This CDR3 is built from 16 residues. Germline V gene sequence: CDR1 MNHEY, CDR2 SMNVEV (reference sequence).

This rearrangement joins TRBV7-2 to TRBJ1-1; 8 bases are shared with TRBD1. CDR3 length: 13 amino acids. The J segment lost 4 bases and the V segment lost 6 bases, leaving 4 bases of the junction unmatched. The germline gives CDR1 SGHTA, CDR2 FQGNSA. CDR3 DNA: TGTGCCAGCAGACCAACAGGGGGCACTGAAGCTTTCTTT. Its protein product is CASRPTGGTEAFF.

The chain joins TRBV10-2 to TRBJ2-7; D may be TRBD1 (5 bases). The CDR3 contains 11 residues. Trimming left V 5 bases short and J 4 bases short, with 6 bases between. Germline V lookup: CDR1 WSHSY, CDR2 SAAADI. The CDR3 here is CASSQGYEQYF. DNA for the CDR3: TGCGCCAGCAGTCAGGGATACGAGCAGTACTTC.

The J gene is TRBJ2-1, the V gene TRBV5-1; D remains unclear. The CDR3 has 12 amino acids. Trimming removed 3 bases from V and 10 bases from J, with 11 bases in between. The germline V gene encodes CDR1 SGHRS and CDR2 YFSETQ. The CDR3 loop reads CASSWSSTEQFF. CDR3 nucleotides: TGCGCCAGCAGCTGGAGCTCGACGGAGCAGTTCTTC.

The chain recombines TRBV27 with TRBJ1-5, with D hard to call. The V gene lost 6 bases and the J gene lost 4 bases, with 13 bases spanning the gap. CDR3 length: 14 amino acids. Per the germline V gene, CDR1 is MNHEY and CDR2 is SMNVEV (reference sequence). In DNA, the CDR3 is TGTGCCAGCAGCCTCACAATCCGGAATCAGCCCCAGCATTTT. Protein sequence: CASSLTIRNQPQHF.

V is TRBV5-4 and J is TRBJ2-7; 7 bases are a match to TRBD2. The V gene's germline CDR1 is SGHNT and CDR2 YYREEE (reference sequence). Germline trimming cut 5 bases from V and 2 bases from J; bases unmatched to any gene: 7. The CDR3 consists of 14 residues. CDR3 DNA sequence: TGTGCCAGCAGGGTGGCGGGAGCGCCCTACGAGCAGTACTTC. This gives the protein CASRVAGAPYEQYF.

The CDR3 bases are TGTGCCGGCGGGAGTTGGGATACGCAGTATTTT. It encodes CAGGSWDTQYF. The V call is TRBV10-3, the J call TRBJ2-3; TRBD2 matches 7 bases. V gave up 11 bases and J gave up 6 bases; unmatched junction bases: 5. CDR3 length: 11 amino acids. Germline CDR1 reads ENHRY; CDR2 reads SYGVKD.

This chain links TRBV6-5 with TRBJ2-7, with TRBD2 matching over 9 bases. Unmatched junction bases numbered 4, after V lost 0 bases and J lost 4 bases. Germline lookup yields CDR1 MNHEY and CDR2 SVGAGI. This CDR3 comprises 15 residues. Written as DNA, the CDR3 is TGTGCCAGCAGTTACTCCCAGCGGGAGGTTTACGAGCAGTACTTC. Translation gives CASSYSQREVYEQYF.